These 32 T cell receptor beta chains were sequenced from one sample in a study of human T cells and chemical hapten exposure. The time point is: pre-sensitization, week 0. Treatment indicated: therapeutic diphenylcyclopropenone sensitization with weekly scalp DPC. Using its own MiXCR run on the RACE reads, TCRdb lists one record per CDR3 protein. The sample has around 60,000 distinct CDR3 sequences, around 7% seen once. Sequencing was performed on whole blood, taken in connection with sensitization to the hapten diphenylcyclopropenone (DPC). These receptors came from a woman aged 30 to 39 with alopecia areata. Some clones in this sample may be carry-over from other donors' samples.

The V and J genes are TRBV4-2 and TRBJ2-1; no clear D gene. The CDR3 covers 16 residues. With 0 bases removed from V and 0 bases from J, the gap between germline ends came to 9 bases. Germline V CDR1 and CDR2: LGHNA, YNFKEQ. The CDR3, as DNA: TGTGCCAGCAGCCAAGATCTTACAGTCTCCTACAATGAGCAGTTCTTC. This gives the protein CASSQDLTVSYNEQFF.

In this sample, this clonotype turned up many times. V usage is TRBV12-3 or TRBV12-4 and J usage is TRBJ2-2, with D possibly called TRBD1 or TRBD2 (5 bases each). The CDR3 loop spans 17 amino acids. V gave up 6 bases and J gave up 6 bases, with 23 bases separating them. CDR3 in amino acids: CASSYGTGTTTSGELFF. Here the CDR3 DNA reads TGTGCCAGCAGCTATGGAACCGGGACGACAACCTCCGGGGAGCTGTTTTTT.

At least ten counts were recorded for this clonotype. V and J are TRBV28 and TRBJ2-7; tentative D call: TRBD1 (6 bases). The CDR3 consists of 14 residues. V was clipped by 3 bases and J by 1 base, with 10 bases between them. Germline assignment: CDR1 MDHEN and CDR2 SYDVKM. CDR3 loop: CASSFPGESYEQYF. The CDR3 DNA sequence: TGTGCCAGCAGTTTTCCAGGGGAGTCCTACGAGCAGTACTTC.

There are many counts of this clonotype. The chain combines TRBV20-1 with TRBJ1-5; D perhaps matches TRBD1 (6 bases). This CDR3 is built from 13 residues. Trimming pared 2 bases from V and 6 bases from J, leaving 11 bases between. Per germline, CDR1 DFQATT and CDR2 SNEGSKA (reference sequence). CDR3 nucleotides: TGCAGTGCTAGAAGGGGGGAAGGTCAGCCCCAGCATTTT. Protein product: CSARRGEGQPQHF.

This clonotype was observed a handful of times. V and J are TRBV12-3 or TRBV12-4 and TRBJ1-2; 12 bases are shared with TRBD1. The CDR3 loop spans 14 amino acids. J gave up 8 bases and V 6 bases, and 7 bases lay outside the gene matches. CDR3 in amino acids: CASRGTGGGFGYTF. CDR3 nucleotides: TGTGCCAGCAGAGGGACAGGGGGCGGATTCGGCTACACCTTC.

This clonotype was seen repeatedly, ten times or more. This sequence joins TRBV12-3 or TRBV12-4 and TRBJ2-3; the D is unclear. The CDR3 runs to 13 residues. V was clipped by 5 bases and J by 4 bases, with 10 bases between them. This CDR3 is CASSGVDADTQYF. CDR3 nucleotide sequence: TGTGCCAGCAGTGGGGTAGACGCAGATACGCAGTATTTT.

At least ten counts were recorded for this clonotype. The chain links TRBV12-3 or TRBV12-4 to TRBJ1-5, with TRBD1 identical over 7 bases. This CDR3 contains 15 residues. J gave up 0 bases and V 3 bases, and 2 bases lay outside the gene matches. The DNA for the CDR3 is TGTGCCAGCAGTTTGGGACAGAATAGCAATCAGCCCCAGCATTTT. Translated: CASSLGQNSNQPQHF.

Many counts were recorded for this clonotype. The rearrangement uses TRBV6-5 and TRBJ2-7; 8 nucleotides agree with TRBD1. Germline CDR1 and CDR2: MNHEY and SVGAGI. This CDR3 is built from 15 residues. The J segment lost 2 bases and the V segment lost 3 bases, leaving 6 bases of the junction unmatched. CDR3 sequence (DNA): TGTGCCAGCAGTTATTCGACAGGGGCGGCCTACGAGCAGTACTTC. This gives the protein CASSYSTGAAYEQYF.

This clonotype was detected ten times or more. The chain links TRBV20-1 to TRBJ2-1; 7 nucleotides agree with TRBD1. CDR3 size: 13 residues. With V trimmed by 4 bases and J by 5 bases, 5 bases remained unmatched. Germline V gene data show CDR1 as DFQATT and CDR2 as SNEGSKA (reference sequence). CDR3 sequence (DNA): TGCAGTGCTATTTCGACAGGGAACAATGAGCAGTTCTTC. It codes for CSAISTGNNEQFF.

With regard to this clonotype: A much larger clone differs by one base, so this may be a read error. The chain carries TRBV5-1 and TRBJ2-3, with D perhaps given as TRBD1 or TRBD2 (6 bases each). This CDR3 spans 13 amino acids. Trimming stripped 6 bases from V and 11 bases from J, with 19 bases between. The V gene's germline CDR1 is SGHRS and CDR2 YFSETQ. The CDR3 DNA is TGCGCCAGCATCCCGCTCCCGGAGGGGGTGCAGTATTTT. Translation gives CASIPLPEGVQYF.

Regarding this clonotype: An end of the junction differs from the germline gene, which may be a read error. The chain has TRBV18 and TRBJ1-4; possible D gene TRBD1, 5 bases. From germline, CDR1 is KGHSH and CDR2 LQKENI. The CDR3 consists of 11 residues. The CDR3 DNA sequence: TGTGCCACCTCACCCGGGGCACAACTGTTTTTT. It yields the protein CATSPGAQLFF.

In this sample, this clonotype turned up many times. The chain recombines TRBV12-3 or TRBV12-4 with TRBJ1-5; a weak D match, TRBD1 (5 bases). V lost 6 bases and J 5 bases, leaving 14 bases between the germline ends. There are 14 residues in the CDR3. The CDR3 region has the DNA TGTGCCAGCAGCCTAAGGGGCCGCCATCAGCCCCAGCATTTT. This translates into CASSLRGRHQPQHF.

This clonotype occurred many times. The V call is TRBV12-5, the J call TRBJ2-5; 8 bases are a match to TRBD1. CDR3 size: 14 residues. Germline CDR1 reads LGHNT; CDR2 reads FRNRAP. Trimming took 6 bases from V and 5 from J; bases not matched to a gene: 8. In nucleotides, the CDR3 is TGTGCTAGTGGCGCTGACAGGGGTGGGGAGACCCAGTACTTC. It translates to CASGADRGGETQYF. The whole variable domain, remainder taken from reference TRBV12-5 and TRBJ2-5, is DARVTQTPRHKVTEMGQEVTMRCQPILGHNTVFWYRQTMMQGLELLAYFRNRAPLDDSGMPKDRFSAEMPDATLATLKIQPSEPRDSAVYFCASGADRGGETQYFGPGTRLLVL.

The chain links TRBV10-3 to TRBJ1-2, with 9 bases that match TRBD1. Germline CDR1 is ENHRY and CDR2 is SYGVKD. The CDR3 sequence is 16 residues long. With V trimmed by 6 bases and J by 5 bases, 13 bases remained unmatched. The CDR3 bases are TGTGCCATCAGGGGGACAGGGACCGGCCTTTTATATGGCTACACCTTC. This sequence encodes CAIRGTGTGLLYGYTF.

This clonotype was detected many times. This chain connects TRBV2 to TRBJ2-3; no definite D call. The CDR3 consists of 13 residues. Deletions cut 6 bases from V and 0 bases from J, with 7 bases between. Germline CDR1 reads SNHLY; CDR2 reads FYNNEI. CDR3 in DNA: TGTGCCAGCAGGGACGGGAGCACAGATACGCAGTATTTT. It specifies CASRDGSTDTQYF.

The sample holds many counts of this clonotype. In nucleotides, the CDR3 is TGTGCCAGCAGTCAACAGGGGTATCGAGGAAACACCATATATTTT. It translates to CASSQQGYRGNTIYF. V and J are TRBV2 and TRBJ1-3; 7 bases fit TRBD1. This CDR3 is built from 15 residues. Germline loops: CDR1 SNHLY, CDR2 FYNNEI. V lost 5 bases to trimming and J lost 4 bases; unmatched junction nucleotides: 8.

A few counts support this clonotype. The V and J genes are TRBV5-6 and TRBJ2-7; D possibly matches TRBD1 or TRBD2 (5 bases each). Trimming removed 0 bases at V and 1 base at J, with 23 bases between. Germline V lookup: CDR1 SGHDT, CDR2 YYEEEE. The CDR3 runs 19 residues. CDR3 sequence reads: CASSLVKWAGSGQSYEQYF. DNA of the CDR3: TGTGCCAGCAGCTTGGTTAAATGGGCAGGGAGCGGTCAATCCTACGAGCAGTACTTC.

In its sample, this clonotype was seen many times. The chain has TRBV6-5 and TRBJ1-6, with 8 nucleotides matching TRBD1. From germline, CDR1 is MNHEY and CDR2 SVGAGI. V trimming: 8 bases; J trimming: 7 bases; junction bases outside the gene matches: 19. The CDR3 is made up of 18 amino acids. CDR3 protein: CASGSGTGLTRANSPLHF. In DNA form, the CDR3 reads TGTGCCAGCGGGTCCGGGACAGGCCTCACCCGGGCGAATTCACCCCTCCACTTT.

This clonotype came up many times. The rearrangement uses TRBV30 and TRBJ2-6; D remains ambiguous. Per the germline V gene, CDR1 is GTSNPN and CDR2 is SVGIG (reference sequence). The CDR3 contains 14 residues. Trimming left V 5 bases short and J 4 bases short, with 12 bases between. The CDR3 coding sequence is TGTGCCTGGGACCGGGTTCCCGGGGCCAACGTCCTGACTTTC. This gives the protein CAWDRVPGANVLTF.

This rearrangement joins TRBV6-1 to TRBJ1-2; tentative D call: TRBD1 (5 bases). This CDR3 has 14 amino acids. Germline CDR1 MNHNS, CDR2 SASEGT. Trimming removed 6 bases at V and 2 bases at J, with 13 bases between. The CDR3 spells CASRNEDRNYGYTF. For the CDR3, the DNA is TGTGCCAGCAGAAACGAAGACAGAAACTATGGCTACACCTTC.

CDR3 bases: TGTGCCAGCAGTGATACCGGGGGGTACACTGAAGCTTTCTTT. It specifies CASSDTGGYTEAFF. The rearrangement links TRBV2 to TRBJ1-1, with D perhaps TRBD1 (5 bases). This CDR3 region has 14 residues. V was trimmed by 3 bases and J by 3 bases, leaving 11 bases between them. Germline loops: CDR1 SNHLY, CDR2 FYNNEI.

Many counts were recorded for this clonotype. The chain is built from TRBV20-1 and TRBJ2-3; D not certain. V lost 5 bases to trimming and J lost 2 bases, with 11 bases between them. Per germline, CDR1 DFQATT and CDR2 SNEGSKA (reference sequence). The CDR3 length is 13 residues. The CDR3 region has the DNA TGCAGTGCTGCAAAAAGCCTCACAGATACGCAGTATTTT. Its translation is CSAAKSLTDTQYF.

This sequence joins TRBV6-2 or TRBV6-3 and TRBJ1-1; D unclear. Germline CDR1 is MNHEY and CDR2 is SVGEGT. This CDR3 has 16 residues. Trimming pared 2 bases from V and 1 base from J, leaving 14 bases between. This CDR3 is CASSYPRSGPNTEAFF. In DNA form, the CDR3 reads TGTGCCAGCAGTTACCCTAGGAGTGGCCCGAACACTGAAGCTTTCTTT.

CDR3 region: CASSSNSISGNTIYF. The CDR3 DNA sequence: TGTGCCAGCAGCTCAAACTCCATCTCTGGAAACACCATATATTTT. The chain joins TRBV5-4 to TRBJ1-3; D ambiguous. Between the trimmed V and J ends, which lost 3 bases and 0 bases, there was a span of 10 bases. The germline V gene has CDR1 SGHNT and CDR2 YYREEE (reference sequence). This CDR3 is built from 15 residues.

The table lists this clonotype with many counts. In DNA form, the CDR3 reads TGTGCCAGCAGTTTCCGTCCCTACACGGGACAGGACCAAGAGACCCAGTACTTC. Its protein is CASSFRPYTGQDQETQYF. The gene calls are TRBV12-3 or TRBV12-4 and TRBJ2-5; 8 bases are shared with TRBD1. Trimming removed 3 bases from V and 0 bases from J; junction bases left unmatched: 12. The CDR3 totals 18 residues.

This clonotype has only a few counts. The CDR3 bases are TGTGCCAGCAGCCAAGCTGAACAGGGACTAGCCAAAAACATTCAGTACTTC. It codes for CASSQAEQGLAKNIQYF. This rearrangement joins TRBV4-2 to TRBJ2-4; either TRBD1 or TRBD2 may supply D (6 bases each). CDR1 LGHNA and CDR2 YNFKEQ come from the germline V gene. The CDR3 totals 17 residues. Trimming pared 1 base from V and 0 bases from J, leaving 13 bases between.

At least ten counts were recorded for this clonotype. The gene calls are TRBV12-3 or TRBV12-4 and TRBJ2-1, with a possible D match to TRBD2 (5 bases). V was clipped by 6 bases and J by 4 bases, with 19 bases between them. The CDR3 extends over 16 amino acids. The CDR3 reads CASRRLRAGRYNEQFF. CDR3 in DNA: TGTGCCAGCAGACGTCTTAGGGCGGGCCGTTACAATGAGCAGTTCTTC.

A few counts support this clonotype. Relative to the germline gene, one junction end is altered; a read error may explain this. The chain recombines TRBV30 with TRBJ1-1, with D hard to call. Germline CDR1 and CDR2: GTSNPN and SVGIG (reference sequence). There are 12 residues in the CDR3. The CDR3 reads CARREGGTEAFF. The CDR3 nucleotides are TGTGCCAGGAGGGAGGGTGGCACTGAAGCTTTCTTT.

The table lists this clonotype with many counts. CDR3: CSAREQPNYGYTF. CDR3 DNA sequence: TGCAGTGCTAGAGAACAGCCCAACTATGGCTACACCTTC. The rearrangement uses TRBV20-1 and TRBJ1-2; unclear D gene. The V end was cut by 0 bases, the J end by 2 bases, with 7 bases between. The CDR3 is 13 residues long. Germline-derived CDR1 and CDR2 are DFQATT and SNEGSKA (reference sequence).

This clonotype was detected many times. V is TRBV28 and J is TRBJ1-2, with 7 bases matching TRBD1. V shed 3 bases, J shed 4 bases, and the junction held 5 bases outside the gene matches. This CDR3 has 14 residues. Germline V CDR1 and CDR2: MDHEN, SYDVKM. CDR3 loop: CASSLTGFSYGYTF. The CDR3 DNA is TGTGCCAGCAGTTTGACAGGGTTCTCCTATGGCTACACCTTC.

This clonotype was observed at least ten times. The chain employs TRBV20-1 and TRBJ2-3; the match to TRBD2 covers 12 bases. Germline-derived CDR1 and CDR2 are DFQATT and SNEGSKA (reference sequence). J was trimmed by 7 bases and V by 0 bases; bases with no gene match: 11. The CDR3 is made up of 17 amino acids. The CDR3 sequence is CSARDRTSGALAYTQYF. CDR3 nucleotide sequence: TGCAGTGCTAGAGACCGGACTAGCGGGGCGCTTGCCTATACGCAGTATTTT.

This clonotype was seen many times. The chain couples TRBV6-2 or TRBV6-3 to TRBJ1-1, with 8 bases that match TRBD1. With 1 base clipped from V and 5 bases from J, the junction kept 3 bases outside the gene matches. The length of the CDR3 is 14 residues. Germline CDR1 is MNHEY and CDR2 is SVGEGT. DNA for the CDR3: TGTGCCAGCAGTTACTGGGACAGGTTGACTGAAGCTTTCTTT. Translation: CASSYWDRLTEAFF.